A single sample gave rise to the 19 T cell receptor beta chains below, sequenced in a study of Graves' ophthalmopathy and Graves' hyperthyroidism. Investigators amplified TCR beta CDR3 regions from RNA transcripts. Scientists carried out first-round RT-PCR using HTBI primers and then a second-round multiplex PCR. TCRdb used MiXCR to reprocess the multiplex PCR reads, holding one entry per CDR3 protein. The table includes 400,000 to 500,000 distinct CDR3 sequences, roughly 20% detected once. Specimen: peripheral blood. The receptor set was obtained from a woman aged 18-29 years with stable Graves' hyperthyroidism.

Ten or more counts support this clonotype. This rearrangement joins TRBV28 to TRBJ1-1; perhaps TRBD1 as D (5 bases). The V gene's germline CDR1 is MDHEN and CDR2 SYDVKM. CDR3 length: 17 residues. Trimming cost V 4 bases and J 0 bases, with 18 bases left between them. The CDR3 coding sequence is TGTGCCAGCAGTTCATCAGGGCATCTCATCATGAACACTGAAGCTTTCTTT. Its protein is CASSSSGHLIMNTEAFF.

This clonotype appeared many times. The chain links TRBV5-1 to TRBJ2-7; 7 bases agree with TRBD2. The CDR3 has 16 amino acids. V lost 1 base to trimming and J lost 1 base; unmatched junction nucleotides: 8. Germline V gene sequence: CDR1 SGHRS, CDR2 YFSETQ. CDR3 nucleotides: TGCGCCAGCAGCTTGTATAGGGGTAGCGGGTCCTACGAGCAGTACTTC. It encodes CASSLYRGSGSYEQYF.

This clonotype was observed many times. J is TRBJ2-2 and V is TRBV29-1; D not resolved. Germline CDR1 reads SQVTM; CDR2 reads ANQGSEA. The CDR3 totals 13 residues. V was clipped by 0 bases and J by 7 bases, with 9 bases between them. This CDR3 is CSVEEAWGGELFF. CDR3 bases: TGCAGCGTTGAAGAAGCATGGGGCGGGGAGCTGTTTTTT.

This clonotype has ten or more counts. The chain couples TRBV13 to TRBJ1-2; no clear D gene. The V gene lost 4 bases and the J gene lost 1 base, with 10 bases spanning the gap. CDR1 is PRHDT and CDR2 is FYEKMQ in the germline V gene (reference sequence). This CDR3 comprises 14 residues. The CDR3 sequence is CASSSPGLNYGYTF. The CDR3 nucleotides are TGTGCCAGCAGCTCCCCCGGGCTTAACTATGGCTACACCTTC. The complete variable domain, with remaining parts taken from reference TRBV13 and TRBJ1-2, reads AAGVIQSPRHLIKEKRETATLKCYPIPRHDTVYWYQQGPGQDPQFLISFYEKMQSDKGSIPDRFSAQQFSDYHSELNMSSLELGDSALYFCASSSPGLNYGYTFGSGTRLTVV.

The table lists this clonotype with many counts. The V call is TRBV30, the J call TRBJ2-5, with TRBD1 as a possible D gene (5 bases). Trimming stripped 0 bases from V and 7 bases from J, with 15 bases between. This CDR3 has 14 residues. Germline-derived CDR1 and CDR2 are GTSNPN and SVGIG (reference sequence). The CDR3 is CAWSVQVWSTTQYF. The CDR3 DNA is TGTGCCTGGAGTGTACAGGTCTGGTCGACGACCCAGTACTTC. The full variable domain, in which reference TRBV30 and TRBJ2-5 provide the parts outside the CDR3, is SQTIHQWPATLVQPVGSPLSLECTVEGTSNPNLYWYRQAAGRGLQLLFYSVGIGQISSEVPQNLSASRPQDRQFILSSKKLLLSDSGFYLCAWSVQVWSTTQYFGPGTRLLVL.

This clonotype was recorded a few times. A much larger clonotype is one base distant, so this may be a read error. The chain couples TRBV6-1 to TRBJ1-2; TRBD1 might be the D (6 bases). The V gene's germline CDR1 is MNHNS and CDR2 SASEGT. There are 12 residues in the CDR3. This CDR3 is CASTGANYDYTF. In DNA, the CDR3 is TGTGCCAGCACGGGGGCTAACTATGACTACACCTTC.

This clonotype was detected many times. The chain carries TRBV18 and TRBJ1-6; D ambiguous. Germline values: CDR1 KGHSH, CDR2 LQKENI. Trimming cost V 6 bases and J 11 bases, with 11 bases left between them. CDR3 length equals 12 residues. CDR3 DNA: TGTGCCAGCTCGAGTACTCAGGCACCCCTCCACTTT. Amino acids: CASSSTQAPLHF.

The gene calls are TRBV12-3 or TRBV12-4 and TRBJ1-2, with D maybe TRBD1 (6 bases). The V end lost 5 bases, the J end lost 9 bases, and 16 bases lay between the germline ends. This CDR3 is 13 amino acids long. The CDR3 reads CASSGNRGGSYTF. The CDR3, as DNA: TGTGCCAGCAGTGGGAATCGAGGGGGGAGCTACACCTTC.

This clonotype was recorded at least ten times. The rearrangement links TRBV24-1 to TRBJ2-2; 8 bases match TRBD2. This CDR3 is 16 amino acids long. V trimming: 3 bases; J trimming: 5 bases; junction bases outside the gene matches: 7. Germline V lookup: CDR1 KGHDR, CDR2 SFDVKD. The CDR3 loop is CATSDTAGVYTGELFF. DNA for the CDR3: TGTGCCACCAGTGATACAGCGGGAGTGTATACCGGGGAGCTGTTTTTT.

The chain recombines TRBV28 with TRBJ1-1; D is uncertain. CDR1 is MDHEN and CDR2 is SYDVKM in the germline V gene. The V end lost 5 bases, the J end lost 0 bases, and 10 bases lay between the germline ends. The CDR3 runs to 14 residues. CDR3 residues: CASSISYMNTEAFF. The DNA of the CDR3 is TGTGCCAGCAGTATCAGCTACATGAACACTGAAGCTTTCTTT.

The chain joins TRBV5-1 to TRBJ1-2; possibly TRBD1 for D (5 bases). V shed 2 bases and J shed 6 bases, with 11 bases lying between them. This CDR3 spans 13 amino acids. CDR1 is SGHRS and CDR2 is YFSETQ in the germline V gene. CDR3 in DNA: TGCGCCAGCAGCTTCCAGGGCGCGGATGGCTACACCTTC. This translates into CASSFQGADGYTF.

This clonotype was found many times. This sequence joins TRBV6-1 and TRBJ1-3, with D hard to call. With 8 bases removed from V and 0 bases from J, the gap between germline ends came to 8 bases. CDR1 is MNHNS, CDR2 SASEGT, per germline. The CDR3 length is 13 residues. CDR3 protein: CASVRSSGNTIYF. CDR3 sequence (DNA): TGTGCCAGCGTGAGAAGCTCTGGAAACACCATATATTTT.

CDR3 nucleotide sequence: TGTGCCAGCAGTCCCCCACACGATTACGAGCAGTACTTC. Translation: CASSPPHDYEQYF. The V and J genes are TRBV28 and TRBJ2-7; D uncertain. Germline assignment: CDR1 MDHEN and CDR2 SYDVKM. The V and J ends lost 5 bases and 4 bases respectively, with 12 bases between them. The CDR3 sequence is 13 residues long.

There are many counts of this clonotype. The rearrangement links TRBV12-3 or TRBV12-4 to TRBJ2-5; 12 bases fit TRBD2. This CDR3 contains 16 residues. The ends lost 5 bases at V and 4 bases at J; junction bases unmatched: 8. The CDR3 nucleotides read TGTGCCAGCAGTCCCTCTAGCGGGAGGGGTGGAGAGACCCAGTACTTC. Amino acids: CASSPSSGRGGETQYF.

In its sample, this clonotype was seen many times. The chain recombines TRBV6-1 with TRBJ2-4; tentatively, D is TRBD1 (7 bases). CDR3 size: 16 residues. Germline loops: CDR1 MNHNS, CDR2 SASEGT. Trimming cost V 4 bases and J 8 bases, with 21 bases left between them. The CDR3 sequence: CASSAPQGGRRDIQYF. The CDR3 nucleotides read TGTGCCAGCAGTGCCCCACAAGGGGGCCGGAGGGACATTCAGTACTTC.

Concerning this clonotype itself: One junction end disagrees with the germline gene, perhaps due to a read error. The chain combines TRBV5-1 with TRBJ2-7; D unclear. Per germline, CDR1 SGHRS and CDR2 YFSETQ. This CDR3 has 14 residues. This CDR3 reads CASSLGLDYYDQYF. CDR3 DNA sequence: TGCGCCAGCAGCTTGGGGCTGGATTACTACGATCAGTACTTC.

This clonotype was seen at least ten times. The CDR3 bases are TGTGCCAGTAGCGGGACAGCCCAGAACACCGGGGAGCTGTTTTTT. Its translation is CASSGTAQNTGELFF. This chain links TRBV19 with TRBJ2-2; TRBD1 matches 7 bases. After removal of 6 bases from V and 1 base from J, the junction contained 5 bases not matched to a gene. The CDR3 is 15 residues long. From germline, CDR1 is LNHDA and CDR2 SQIVND (reference sequence).

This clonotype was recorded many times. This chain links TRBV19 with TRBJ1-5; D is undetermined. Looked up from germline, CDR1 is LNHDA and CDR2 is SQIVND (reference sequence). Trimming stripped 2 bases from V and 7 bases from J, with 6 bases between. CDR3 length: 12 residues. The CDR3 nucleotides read TGTGCCAGTAGTATAACCCAACAGCCCCAGCATTTT. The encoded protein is CASSITQQPQHF.

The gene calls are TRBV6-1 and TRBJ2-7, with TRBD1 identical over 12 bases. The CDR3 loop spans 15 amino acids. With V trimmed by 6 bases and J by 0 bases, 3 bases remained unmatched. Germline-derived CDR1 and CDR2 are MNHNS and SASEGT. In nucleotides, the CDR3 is TGTGCCAGCAGGCTGGGACAGGGGGCCTCCTACGAGCAGTACTTC. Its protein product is CASRLGQGASYEQYF.